This entry concerns a single T cell receptor beta chain. Its antigen is not identified. Repertoires were generated with immunoSEQ multiplex PCR, while TCRdb's copy carries only in-frame clones and drops some. The data show over 85,000 clones, around 90% seen once. This entry belongs to a study of T cell responses to AZD1222 COVID-19 vaccine. Whole-study context: Second-dose timings of about 4 or about 12 weeks were pooled.

This CDR3 comprises 16 residues. V shed 4 bases and J 3 bases; nucleotides not matched to a gene: 4. Germline V gives CDR1 SGHNT, CDR2 YYREEE (reference sequence). Whole-study results and caveats: It was only after the peak T cell response that any repertoires were sampled. Rises in breadth and depth of Spike-specific TCRs came after two AZD1222 doses. The donor group comprised mostly white British people and more females; the analysis possibly underestimated clonal diversity.

Here the sequenced sample was peripheral blood, taken on day 0 of AZD1222 vaccination. The TCR sequence derives from an adult in good health. J is TRBJ2-5 and V is TRBV5-4; 15 nucleotides line up with TRBD2. The CDR3 protein is CASSLGTSGRKETQYF. The CDR3 DNA sequence: TGTGCCAGCAGCCTCGGGACTAGCGGGAGGAAAGAGACCCAGTACTTC.